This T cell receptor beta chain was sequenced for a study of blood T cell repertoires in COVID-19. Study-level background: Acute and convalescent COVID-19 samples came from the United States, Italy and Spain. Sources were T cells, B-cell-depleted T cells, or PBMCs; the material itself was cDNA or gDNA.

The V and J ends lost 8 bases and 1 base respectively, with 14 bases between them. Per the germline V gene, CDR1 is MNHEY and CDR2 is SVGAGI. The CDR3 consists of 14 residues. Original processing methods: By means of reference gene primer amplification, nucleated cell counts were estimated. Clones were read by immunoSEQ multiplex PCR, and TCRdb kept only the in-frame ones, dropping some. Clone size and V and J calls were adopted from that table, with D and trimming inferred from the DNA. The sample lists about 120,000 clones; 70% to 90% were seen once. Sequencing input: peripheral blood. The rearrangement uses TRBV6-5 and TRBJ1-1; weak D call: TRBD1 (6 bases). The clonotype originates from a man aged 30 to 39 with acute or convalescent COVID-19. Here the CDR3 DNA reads TGTGCCAGCTATCGACAGGATCCGAACACTGAAGCTTTCTTT. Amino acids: CASYRQDPNTEAFF.